What follows are 23 T cell receptor beta chains derived from one specimen sequenced in a study of T cell repertoires in cytomegalovirus infection. TCRdb passed the reads through MiXCR, listing each CDR3 protein once. The sample contains 150,000 to 190,000 distinct CDR3 sequences, around 22% of which appear only once. The sequencing input was PBMCs. These TCRs come from a human donor in good health (CMV status not recorded). Some clones in this sample may be carry-over from other donors' samples.

The rearrangement uses TRBV28 and TRBJ2-3; TRBD1 matches at 10 bases. The CDR3 is made up of 16 amino acids. Trimming took 3 bases from V and 1 from J; bases not matched to a gene: 4. Germline V gene lookup returns CDR1 MDHEN and CDR2 SYDVKM. CDR3 nucleotide sequence: TGTGCCAGCAGTTTGCTCGGGACAGGGGGCACAGATACGCAGTATTTT. Amino acids: CASSLLGTGGTDTQYF.

Note on this clonotype: Just one base apart from a much larger clone, this may be a read error. This chain joins TRBV12-3 or TRBV12-4 and TRBJ2-4; tentatively, D is TRBD1 (5 bases). This CDR3 comprises 12 residues. The DNA of the CDR3 is TGTGCCAGCTGTTTAGGGGAACCCGCCCAGTACTTC. This gives the protein CASCLGEPAQYF.

Ten or more counts support this clonotype. CDR3 DNA sequence: TGTGCCAGCAGCCCATACCGACTAGCGGGGCAGTACGAGCAGTACTTC. This sequence encodes CASSPYRLAGQYEQYF. This chain uses TRBV7-8 with TRBJ2-7, with 11 bases fitting TRBD2. J lost 4 bases, V lost 5 bases, and 10 bases had no gene match. The CDR3 is made up of 16 amino acids. The germline CDR1 and CDR2 sequences are SGHVS and FQNEAQ.

This clonotype showed up many times. The CDR3 DNA is TGTGCCAGCAGCTTACTCCGTCCGGGACTAGCGGGGGCCCGCACAGATACGCAGTATTTT. It yields the protein CASSLLRPGLAGARTDTQYF. The chain uses TRBV7-2 and TRBJ2-3; 14 bases are a match to TRBD2. CDR3 length: 20 amino acids. Looked up from germline, CDR1 is SGHTA and CDR2 is FQGNSA. Trimming at V came to 2 bases and at J to 1 base, leaving 11 bases not matched to a gene.

The rearrangement uses TRBV28 and TRBJ2-7, with 11 bases matching TRBD2. The V and J ends lost 5 bases and 7 bases, in that order; junction bases with no gene match: 7. Germline lookup yields CDR1 MDHEN and CDR2 SYDVKM. The CDR3 has 14 residues. The CDR3 protein is CASSPLAGGLEQYF. DNA for the CDR3: TGTGCCAGCAGTCCTCTAGCGGGAGGTCTGGAGCAGTACTTC.

This clonotype was detected a few times. The chain is built from TRBV7-9 and TRBJ1-4, with D hard to call. This CDR3 region has 15 residues. Germline CDR1 and CDR2: SEHNR and FQNEAQ (reference sequence). Trimming cost V 5 bases and J 1 base, with 11 bases left between them. For the CDR3, the DNA is TGTGCCAGCAGCCTCACACAAGGAACTAATGAAAAACTGTTTTTT. Amino acids: CASSLTQGTNEKLFF.

The chain has TRBV6-2 or TRBV6-3 and TRBJ1-5; no clear D. The CDR3 has 14 residues. Germline V gene lookup returns CDR1 MNHEY and CDR2 SVGEGT. V lost 2 bases and J lost 0, with 5 bases in between. The CDR3 bases are TGTGCCAGCAGTTACCTCCTTAGCAATCAGCCCCAGCATTTT. This translates into CASSYLLSNQPQHF.

The chain couples TRBV27 to TRBJ2-7; 8 nucleotides line up with TRBD1. The CDR3 spans 14 residues. Losses at the gene ends were 4 bases for V and 2 bases for J; bases not matched to a gene: 4. The V gene's germline CDR1 is MNHEY and CDR2 SMNVEV (reference sequence). The CDR3 region is CASSWRDRTYEQYF. Here the CDR3 DNA reads TGTGCCAGCAGTTGGAGGGACAGGACCTACGAGCAGTACTTC.

This clonotype has just a few counts. The genes are TRBV5-1 and TRBJ2-5; TRBD2 aligns across 8 bases. The CDR3 covers 17 residues. Unmatched junction bases numbered 12, after V lost 0 bases and J lost 5 bases. The germline gives CDR1 SGHRS, CDR2 YFSETQ. The CDR3 DNA sequence: TGCGCCAGCAGCTTGGCCGGAGCGGGGGCCGGCCGGGAGACCCAGTACTTC. It translates to CASSLAGAGAGRETQYF.

The V call is TRBV19, the J call TRBJ1-5; a possible D gene is TRBD1 (5 bases). Germline loops: CDR1 LNHDA, CDR2 SQIVND (reference sequence). The CDR3 is 16 amino acids. Trimming cost V 6 bases and J 5 bases, with 20 bases left between them. DNA of the CDR3: TGTGCCAGTAGATCTCGCTTGGGGGACGCTTATCAGCCCCAGCATTTT. Encoded protein: CASRSRLGDAYQPQHF.

Notes on this clonotype: This may arise from a read error, as a much more abundant clone is one base away. This chain uses TRBV12-3 or TRBV12-4 with TRBJ2-7; TRBD2 is a possible D gene (7 bases). The CDR3 covers 16 residues. The CDR3 is CASSLMAGASSDEQYF. CDR3 DNA: TGTGCCAGCAGTTTAATGGCGGGGGCTAGCTCCGACGAGCAGTACTTC.

This chain joins TRBV7-2 and TRBJ2-4; tentative D call: TRBD2 (5 bases). Trimming took off 2 bases at V and 5 bases at J, with 10 bases between the two ends. Germline V gene sequence: CDR1 SGHTA, CDR2 FQGNSA. CDR3 size: 14 residues. The CDR3 is CASSLSREQNIQYF. The CDR3 DNA follows: TGTGCCAGCAGCTTAAGTAGGGAGCAAAACATTCAGTACTTC.

This clonotype was seen only a few times. This chain uses TRBV2 with TRBJ1-4; D gene ambiguous. CDR1 is SNHLY, CDR2 FYNNEI, per germline. The CDR3 has 15 residues. V lost 8 bases, J lost 4 bases, and 17 bases lay in between. CDR3 bases: TGTGCCAGCCGGGAGGGTCCCTCAAATAATGAAAAACTGTTTTTT. It specifies CASREGPSNNEKLFF.

This clonotype appeared a few times. The chain recombines TRBV11-2 with TRBJ2-7, with 7 bases aligning to TRBD2. This CDR3 has 16 residues. Unmatched junction bases numbered 11, after V lost 1 base and J lost 5 bases. CDR1 is SGHAT and CDR2 is FQNNGV in the germline V gene. Here the CDR3 reads CASSLARGGGTHEQYF. The CDR3 DNA is TGTGCCAGCAGCTTAGCCCGTGGGGGAGGGACCCACGAGCAGTACTTC. The whole variable domain, remainder taken from reference TRBV11-2 and TRBJ2-7, is EAGVAQSPRYKIIEKRQSVAFWCNPISGHATLYWYQQILGQGPKLLIQFQNNGVVDDSQLPKDRFSAERLKGVDSTLKIQPAKLEDSAVYLCASSLARGGGTHEQYFGPGTRLTVT.

This clonotype occurred a few times. The V gene is TRBV29-1, the J gene TRBJ2-7, with 8 bases that match TRBD2. The CDR3 consists of 13 residues. Losses at the gene ends were 4 bases for V and 6 bases for J; bases not matched to a gene: 8. Looked up from germline, CDR1 is SQVTM and CDR2 is ANQGSEA. The CDR3 region is CSVVRTSSSEQYF. The CDR3 DNA is TGCAGCGTTGTGAGGACTAGCTCGTCCGAGCAGTACTTC.

This clonotype has only a few counts. This rearrangement joins TRBV18 to TRBJ1-1; D is ambiguous. V lost 3 bases and J lost 3, with 11 bases in between. The CDR3 spans 14 residues. Per the germline V gene, CDR1 is KGHSH and CDR2 is LQKENI. CDR3 in DNA: TGTGCCAGCTCACCCCAAGGGATGGACACTGAAGCTTTCTTT. Its protein product is CASSPQGMDTEAFF.

There are many counts of this clonotype. The rearrangement uses TRBV7-2 and TRBJ1-5, with D perhaps TRBD1 (6 bases). Trimming took 4 bases from V and 2 from J, leaving 12 bases between them. The germline V gene has CDR1 SGHTA and CDR2 FQGNSA. The CDR3 length is 15 residues. The CDR3 bases are TGTGCCAGCAGCTCCGACAGGACTCGCAATCAGCCCCAGCATTTT. Protein sequence: CASSSDRTRNQPQHF. The entire variable domain, with the rest obtained from reference TRBV7-2 and TRBJ1-5, is as follows: GAGVSQSPSNKVTEKGKDVELRCDPISGHTALYWYRQSLGQGLEFLIYFQGNSAPDKSGLPSDRFSAERTGGSVSTLTIQRTQQEDSAVYLCASSSDRTRNQPQHFGDGTRLSIL.

This sequence joins TRBV27 and TRBJ1-1, with TRBD1 identical over 7 bases. CDR1 and CDR2 from the germline V gene are MNHEY and SMNVEV (reference sequence). Trimming removed 3 bases from V and 4 bases from J; junction bases left unmatched: 5. This CDR3 has 14 amino acids. The CDR3 bases are TGTGCCAGCAGTTTTGAGGGGGCGCCCACTGAAGCTTTCTTT. It specifies CASSFEGAPTEAFF.

V and J are TRBV29-1 and TRBJ2-5, with D possibly being TRBD1 (6 bases). The V and J ends lost 4 bases and 13 bases respectively, with 19 bases between them. Germline CDR1 and CDR2: SQVTM and ANQGSEA. The CDR3 sequence is 12 residues long. CDR3 loop: CSVASSTGSPYF. In DNA form, the CDR3 reads TGCAGCGTTGCATCTTCCACAGGGTCCCCGTACTTC.

This clonotype was seen just once. The chain is built from TRBV28 and TRBJ1-6; D might be TRBD1 (5 bases). The V gene lost 9 bases and the J gene lost 8 bases, with 14 bases spanning the gap. This CDR3 is 13 amino acids long. Germline V gene data show CDR1 as MDHEN and CDR2 as SYDVKM. The CDR3, as DNA: TGTGCCAGGACTGGCAGGGCTGATTCACCCCTCCACTTT. As protein: CARTGRADSPLHF. The whole variable domain, remainder taken from reference TRBV28 and TRBJ1-6, is DVKVTQSSRYLVKRTGEKVFLECVQDMDHENMFWYRQDPGLGLRLIYFSYDVKMKEKGDIPEGYSVSREKKERFSLILESASTNQTSMYLCARTGRADSPLHFGNGTRLTVT.

The chain combines TRBV20-1 with TRBJ2-7; TRBD2 agrees at 7 bases. This CDR3 has 14 residues. Looked up from germline, CDR1 is DFQATT and CDR2 is SNEGSKA (reference sequence). V trimming: 6 bases; J trimming: 3 bases; junction bases outside the gene matches: 11. CDR3 sequence reads: CSAPAGDTYYEQYF. The CDR3 DNA reads as TGCAGTGCCCCCGCGGGAGACACCTACTACGAGCAGTACTTC.

This clonotype has only one observation. This rearrangement joins TRBV7-6 to TRBJ1-2; tentative D call: TRBD1 (6 bases). This CDR3 comprises 16 residues. V shed 0 bases and J shed 4 bases, with 15 bases lying between them. The germline CDR1 and CDR2 sequences are SGHVS and FNYEAQ. CDR3 loop: CASSLAGGGPRYGYTF. CDR3 DNA sequence: TGTGCCAGCAGCTTAGCCGGAGGGGGGCCTCGCTATGGCTACACCTTC.

This clonotype was observed a few times. This sequence joins TRBV27 and TRBJ1-5, with TRBD1 matching over 9 bases. V was pared by 6 bases and J by 0 bases, with 3 bases of the junction left unmatched. Germline CDR1 and CDR2: MNHEY and SMNVEV (reference sequence). This CDR3 spans 15 amino acids. The DNA of the CDR3 is TGTGCCAGCAGGGACAGGGGACTTAGCAATCAGCCCCAGCATTTT. It codes for CASRDRGLSNQPQHF.